The T cell receptor (beta chain) under discussion was sequenced for a study of cytomegalovirus exposure and HLA in healthy donors. V was cut by 4 bases and J by 0 bases, with 7 bases left in between. This CDR3 is 14 amino acids long. CDR1 and CDR2 (germline): KGHSH, LQKENI. To note about this clone: The antigen is undetermined.

Study outcomes and limitations: The study flagged 150 to 200 TCR beta chains as cytomegalovirus-associated.

The PCR ran on 60 Vbeta and 13 Jbeta primers. Sequencing was performed with immunoSEQ multiplex PCR; in TCRdb, only in-frame clones are kept and a portion is missing. The sample lists 150,000 to 200,000 clones; roughly 82% were seen once. This rearrangement joins TRBV18 to TRBJ1-3; D may be TRBD1 (5 bases). This TCR derives from a woman aged 45-60 years in good health and CMV-seronegative. The material sequenced was PBMCs. The CDR3 sequence: CASSQTVSGNTIYF. For the CDR3, the DNA is TGTGCCAGCTCACAGACAGTCTCTGGAAACACCATATATTTT.